Below, 8 T cell receptor beta chains from the same sample are listed, as sequenced in a study of T cell responses to AZD1222 COVID-19 vaccine. This table comes from immunoSEQ multiplex PCR, and its TCRdb copy is limited to in-frame clones, with some not included. Counted here are more than 95,000 clones, approximately 90% occurring once; the ten biggest clones make up approximately 1%. The input for sequencing was peripheral blood, taken on day 0 of AZD1222 vaccination. The receptors come from an adult in good health.

This chain uses TRBV2 with TRBJ2-2, with D perhaps TRBD1 (5 bases). This CDR3 is 14 amino acids long. V lost 5 bases and J 6 bases, leaving 13 bases between the germline ends. The germline gives CDR1 SNHLY, CDR2 FYNNEI. For the CDR3, the DNA is TGTGCCAGCAGTTCAACCCAGGGCGCCGGGGAGCTGTTTTTT. Residues: CASSSTQGAGELFF.

This clone was detected only once. The chain is built from TRBV7-9 and TRBJ2-3; D gene ambiguous. This CDR3 region has 14 residues. CDR1 is SEHNR and CDR2 is FQNEAQ in the germline V gene (reference sequence). V was cut by 3 bases and J by 3 bases, with 10 bases left in between. The CDR3 region is CASSLFGLTDTQYF. The CDR3 DNA reads TGTGCCAGCAGCTTGTTTGGGTTAACAGATACGCAGTATTTT.

This rearrangement joins TRBV5-1 to TRBJ2-1, with 8 bases fitting TRBD2. Germline values: CDR1 SGHRS, CDR2 YFSETQ. The CDR3 contains 14 residues. V gave up 7 bases and J gave up 8 bases; unmatched junction bases: 11. CDR3 in DNA: TGCGCCAGCTACTTGGGGACTAGGGGGGATGAGCAGTTCTTC. Protein sequence: CASYLGTRGDEQFF. Looking up the rest from reference TRBV5-1 and TRBJ2-1 gives the full variable domain: KAGVTQTPRYLIKTRGQQVTLSCSPISGHRSVSWYQQTPGQGLQFLFEYFSETQRNKGNFPGRFSGRQFSNSRSEMNVSTLELGDSALYLCASYLGTRGDEQFFGPGTRLTVL.

V usage is TRBV7-2 and J usage is TRBJ2-2; 7 positions match TRBD1. The CDR3 consists of 14 residues. The junction had 6 bases not matched to a gene; V was cut back by 5 bases and J by 6 bases. CDR1 and CDR2 (germline): SGHTA, FQGNSA. The CDR3 DNA is TGTGCCAGCAGCACCCGGACAGGTTCCGGGGAGCTGTTTTTT. Translated, it gives CASSTRTGSGELFF.

This chain uses TRBV28 with TRBJ2-1; D is perhaps TRBD2 (6 bases). The CDR3 runs to 17 residues. Germline V gene sequence: CDR1 MDHEN, CDR2 SYDVKM. Trimming took off 6 bases at V and 4 bases at J, with 22 bases between the two ends. The CDR3 DNA follows: TGTGCCAGCAGCCTGACTAGTCCCTCTCCCCTTTACAATGAGCAGTTCTTC. Translating gives CASSLTSPSPLYNEQFF.

This chain joins TRBV5-1 and TRBJ2-7; 9 bases agree with TRBD2. Germline assignment: CDR1 SGHRS and CDR2 YFSETQ. CDR3 length equals 15 residues. Trimming cost V 1 base and J 5 bases; bases outside gene matches: 7. The CDR3: CASSLFLAGTHEQYF. Written as DNA, the CDR3 is TGCGCCAGCAGCTTGTTTCTAGCGGGGACCCACGAGCAGTACTTC. Full variable domain (remainder filled in from reference TRBV5-1 and TRBJ2-7): KAGVTQTPRYLIKTRGQQVTLSCSPISGHRSVSWYQQTPGQGLQFLFEYFSETQRNKGNFPGRFSGRQFSNSRSEMNVSTLELGDSALYLCASSLFLAGTHEQYFGPGTRLTVT.

V is TRBV6-5 and J is TRBJ1-1; D perhaps matches TRBD1 (5 bases). The CDR3 consists of 14 residues. CDR1 is MNHEY and CDR2 is SVGAGI in the germline V gene. Trimming left V 0 bases short and J 7 bases short, with 12 bases between. Here the CDR3 DNA reads TGTGCCAGCAGTTACTCCCGGGACGTCAGTGAAGCTTTCTTT. Its protein is CASSYSRDVSEAFF.

The chain uses TRBV7-3 and TRBJ2-1, with D unclear. There are 14 residues in the CDR3. Germline loops: CDR1 SGHTA, CDR2 FQGTGA. Between the trimmed V and J ends, which lost 3 bases and 8 bases, there was a span of 14 bases. CDR3 amino acids: CASSFRQKQDEQFF. The CDR3 region has the DNA TGTGCCAGCAGCTTCCGACAAAAACAAGATGAGCAGTTCTTC. Full variable domain (missing parts from reference TRBV7-3 and TRBJ2-1): GAGVSQTPSNKVTEKGKYVELRCDPISGHTALYWYRQSLGQGPEFLIYFQGTGAADDSGLPNDRFFAVRPEGSVSTLKIQRTERGDSAVYLCASSFRQKQDEQFFGPGTRLTVL.